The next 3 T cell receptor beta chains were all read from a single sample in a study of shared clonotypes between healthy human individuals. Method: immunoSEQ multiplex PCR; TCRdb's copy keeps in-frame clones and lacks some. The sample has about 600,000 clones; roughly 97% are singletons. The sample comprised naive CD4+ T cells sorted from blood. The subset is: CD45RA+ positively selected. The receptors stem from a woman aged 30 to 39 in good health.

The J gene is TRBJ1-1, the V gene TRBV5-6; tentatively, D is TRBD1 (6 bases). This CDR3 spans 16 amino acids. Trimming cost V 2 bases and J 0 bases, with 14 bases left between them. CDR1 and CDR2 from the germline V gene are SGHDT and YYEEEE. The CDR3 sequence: CASSLFQGRMNTEAFF. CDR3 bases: TGTGCCAGCAGCTTATTTCAGGGGCGCATGAACACTGAAGCTTTCTTT.

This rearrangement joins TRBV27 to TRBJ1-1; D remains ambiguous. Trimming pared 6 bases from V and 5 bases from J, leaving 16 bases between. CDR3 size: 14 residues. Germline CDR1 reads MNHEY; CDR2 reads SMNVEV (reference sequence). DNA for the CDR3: TGTGCCAGCAGCCCGTTTGGAGGGAGGACTGAAGCTTTCTTT. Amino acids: CASSPFGGRTEAFF.

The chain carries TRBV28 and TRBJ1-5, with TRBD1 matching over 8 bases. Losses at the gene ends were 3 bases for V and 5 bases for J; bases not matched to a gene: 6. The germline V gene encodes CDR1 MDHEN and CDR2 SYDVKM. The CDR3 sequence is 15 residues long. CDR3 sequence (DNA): TGTGCCAGCAGTTTCGGGGACAGGAGGTATCAGCCCCAGCATTTT. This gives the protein CASSFGDRRYQPQHF.